A single sample is the source of the 27 T cell receptor beta chains below, sequenced in a study of OX40 agonist ivuxolimab in advanced cancers. Profiled with immunoSEQ multiplex PCR; TCRdb holds only in-frame clones, not every one. The data contain approximately 35,000 clones, 60% to 85% of them singletons. Material: CD4+ or CD8+ T cells sorted from blood, obtained in a trial of the OX40 agonist ivuxolimab. These receptor sequences come from an adult with an advanced solid tumor such as melanoma, head and neck, liver or kidney cancer.

The chain recombines TRBV30 with TRBJ2-1; possibly TRBD1 or TRBD2 for D (5 bases each). V lost 7 bases and J 0 bases, leaving 25 bases between the germline ends. CDR3 length equals 18 residues. Germline V lookup: CDR1 GTSNPN, CDR2 SVGIG (reference sequence). CDR3 coding DNA: TGTGCCTCGCACCCGGGACCGCTACCTCTGAGCTCCTACAATGAGCAGTTCTTC. This translates into CASHPGPLPLSSYNEQFF.

This chain joins TRBV5-5 and TRBJ2-7; D is uncertain. The CDR3 contains 12 residues. Germline values: CDR1 SGHKS, CDR2 YYEKEE (reference sequence). Trimming removed 4 bases from V and 7 bases from J, with 12 bases in between. In DNA, the CDR3 is TGTGCCAGCAGCCCCGGAGTATCAGAGCAGTACTTC. Residues: CASSPGVSEQYF.

The chain links TRBV11-2 to TRBJ2-7; no definite D call. The CDR3 loop spans 13 amino acids. Germline V gives CDR1 SGHAT, CDR2 FQNNGV. Trimming took off 4 bases at V and 5 bases at J, with 12 bases between the two ends. The CDR3: CASSSSPRHEQYF. The DNA of the CDR3 is TGTGCCAGCAGCTCCAGCCCTAGACACGAGCAGTACTTC.

The rearrangement links TRBV10-3 to TRBJ1-2, with D perhaps matching TRBD1 (6 bases). The CDR3 extends over 13 amino acids. With 3 bases removed from V and 3 bases from J, the gap between germline ends came to 8 bases. Germline V gene sequence: CDR1 ENHRY, CDR2 SYGVKD. The CDR3 sequence: CAISDGTHYGYTF. The CDR3 region has the DNA TGTGCCATCAGTGATGGGACACACTATGGCTACACCTTC.

This clone was picked up a small number of times. The rearrangement uses TRBV11-2 and TRBJ2-1; TRBD2 matches 8 bases. The CDR3 has 15 residues. V was clipped by 5 bases and J by 7 bases; unmatched bases: 10. The germline CDR1 and CDR2 sequences are SGHAT and FQNNGV. The CDR3 nucleotides read TGTGCCAGCAGCGCCATCAGCGGGGGCTGGAATGAGCAGTTCTTC. This translates into CASSAISGGWNEQFF.

The genes are TRBV21-1 and TRBJ2-3; the table assigns TRBD1, which was not confirmed against the DNA. TRBV21-1 is flagged as a pseudogene. CDR3 length: 16 residues. The chain's CDR3 is CASSKFGRGFTDTQYF. DNA of the CDR3: TGTGCCAGCAGCAAATTCGGCAGGGGGTTCACAGATACGCAGTATTTT.

The chain links TRBV6-1 to TRBJ1-5; possible D gene TRBD1, 5 bases. V dropped 6 bases and J dropped 4 bases, with 10 bases sitting between them. This CDR3 is built from 13 residues. Germline V gene data show CDR1 as MNHNS and CDR2 as SASEGT. The CDR3 loop reads CASSSGPNQPQHF. The CDR3 DNA is TGTGCCAGCAGCTCAGGGCCGAATCAGCCCCAGCATTTT.

The chain joins TRBV6-6 to TRBJ2-7, with 7 bases identical to TRBD1. Germline CDR1 is MNHNY and CDR2 is SVGAGI (reference sequence). The CDR3 is 13 amino acids. With 5 bases clipped from V and 6 bases from J, the junction kept 7 bases outside the gene matches. The CDR3: CASSHDRVSEQYF. For the CDR3, the DNA is TGTGCCAGCAGTCACGACAGGGTCAGCGAGCAGTACTTC.

This chain uses TRBV20-1 with TRBJ2-3, with D possibly matching TRBD2 (5 bases). Trimming left V 6 bases short and J 10 bases short, with 14 bases between. The germline V gene encodes CDR1 DFQATT and CDR2 SNEGSKA (reference sequence). The CDR3 runs to 11 residues. CDR3 in DNA: TGCAGTGCAGACGATGTGGGAGCGCAGTATTTT. Translating gives CSADDVGAQYF.

The rearrangement joins TRBV7-3 to TRBJ2-3, with TRBD2 identical over 10 bases. The junction had 7 bases not matched to a gene; V was cut back by 5 bases and J by 2 bases. CDR3 length: 16 amino acids. CDR1 is SGHTA and CDR2 is FQGTGA in the germline V gene. The DNA of the CDR3 is TGTGCCAGCAGCCTTAGCGGGGGGACCAACACAGATACGCAGTATTTT. Its translation is CASSLSGGTNTDTQYF.

The rearrangement links TRBV7-9 to TRBJ2-3, with D uncertain. Germline V CDR1 and CDR2: SEHNR, FQNEAQ (reference sequence). Trimming stripped 4 bases from V and 0 bases from J, with 5 bases between. The CDR3 runs to 13 residues. CDR3 amino acids: CASSYSSTDTQYF. CDR3 coding DNA: TGTGCCAGCAGCTACTCTAGCACAGATACGCAGTATTTT.

The chain couples TRBV2 to TRBJ1-6; 9 nucleotides align to TRBD1. V lost 6 bases and J lost 8; bases outside the gene matches: 8. This CDR3 region has 15 residues. CDR1 is SNHLY, CDR2 FYNNEI, per germline. The CDR3 is CASRDPGQGHSPLHF. CDR3 DNA: TGTGCCAGCAGGGACCCGGGACAGGGTCATTCACCCCTCCACTTT. The full variable domain, with the rest looked up from reference TRBV2 and TRBJ1-6, is EPEVTQTPSHQVTQMGQEVILRCVPISNHLYFYWYRQILGQKVEFLVSFYNNEISEKSEIFDDQFSVERPDGSNFTLKIRSTKLEDSAMYFCASRDPGQGHSPLHFGNGTRLTVT.

V usage is TRBV5-5 and J usage is TRBJ1-5, with D maybe TRBD1 (6 bases). CDR1 and CDR2 from the germline V gene are SGHKS and YYEKEE (reference sequence). V lost 1 base and J lost 6, with 8 bases in between. The CDR3 loop spans 13 amino acids. CDR3 region: CASSLTGTQPQHF. The CDR3 DNA follows: TGTGCCAGCAGCTTGACAGGGACTCAGCCCCAGCATTTT.

The V and J genes are TRBV5-1 and TRBJ1-6; D uncertain. V was cut by 0 bases and J by 9 bases, with 10 bases left in between. CDR1 and CDR2 from the germline V gene are SGHRS and YFSETQ. This CDR3 is built from 14 residues. CDR3 nucleotide sequence: TGCGCCAGCAGCTTGGGTCAGGTGGGTTCACCCCTCCACTTT. Protein sequence: CASSLGQVGSPLHF. The full variable domain, in which reference TRBV5-1 and TRBJ1-6 provide the parts outside the CDR3, is KAGVTQTPRYLIKTRGQQVTLSCSPISGHRSVSWYQQTPGQGLQFLFEYFSETQRNKGNFPGRFSGRQFSNSRSEMNVSTLELGDSALYLCASSLGQVGSPLHFGNGTRLTVT.

This chain joins TRBV30 and TRBJ2-1; 8 bases are shared with TRBD2. Germline values: CDR1 GTSNPN, CDR2 SVGIG (reference sequence). The CDR3 spans 16 residues. J gave up 10 bases and V 1 base, and 15 bases lay outside the gene matches. The CDR3 spells CAWSAQSGGAYREQFF. CDR3 sequence (DNA): TGTGCCTGGAGTGCCCAATCCGGGGGGGCCTACAGGGAGCAGTTCTTC.

This sequence joins TRBV2 and TRBJ1-1; D is ambiguous. Deletions cut 6 bases from V and 3 bases from J, with 8 bases between. The CDR3 consists of 12 residues. Germline CDR1 and CDR2: SNHLY and FYNNEI. CDR3 sequence: CASRRIHTEAFF. In nucleotides, the CDR3 is TGTGCCAGCAGGCGGATACACACTGAAGCTTTCTTT.

The table lists this clone with a count of one. This chain uses TRBV7-2 with TRBJ2-7; the match to TRBD1 covers 8 bases. J was trimmed by 7 bases and V by 2 bases; bases with no gene match: 10. The CDR3 has 15 amino acids. In germline, CDR1 is SGHTA, CDR2 FQGNSA. Here the CDR3 reads CASSLSRTGGHEQYF. In nucleotides, the CDR3 is TGTGCCAGCAGCTTAAGTCGTACAGGGGGACATGAGCAGTACTTC. The whole variable domain, filled in from reference TRBV7-2 and TRBJ2-7, reads GAGVSQSPSNKVTEKGKDVELRCDPISGHTALYWYRQSLGQGLEFLIYFQGNSAPDKSGLPSDRFSAERTGGSVSTLTIQRTQQEDSAVYLCASSLSRTGGHEQYFGPGTRLTVT.

The chain uses TRBV30 and TRBJ1-2; D call uncertain. V lost 3 bases, J lost 6 bases, and 17 bases lay in between. This CDR3 spans 14 amino acids. Germline V gives CDR1 GTSNPN, CDR2 SVGIG (reference sequence). The CDR3 reads CAWRKVRISNGYTF. CDR3 bases: TGTGCCTGGAGGAAGGTCAGAATATCCAATGGCTACACCTTC. Supplemented by reference TRBV30 and TRBJ1-2, the full variable domain reads SQTIHQWPATLVQPVGSPLSLECTVEGTSNPNLYWYRQAAGRGLQLLFYSVGIGQISSEVPQNLSASRPQDRQFILSSKKLLLSDSGFYLCAWRKVRISNGYTFGSGTRLTVV.

This chain uses TRBV6-1 with TRBJ1-6; tentatively, D is TRBD1 (5 bases). This CDR3 is built from 14 residues. Trimming stripped 5 bases from V and 9 bases from J, with 14 bases between. Looked up from germline, CDR1 is MNHNS and CDR2 is SASEGT. The CDR3 loop is CASSSPQGGSPLHF. The DNA of the CDR3 is TGTGCCAGCAGTTCCCCGCAGGGAGGTTCACCCCTCCACTTT.

The CDR3 is CASSQTGPTYGYTF. The CDR3 coding sequence is TGTGCCAGCAGTCAGACAGGGCCCACCTATGGCTACACCTTC. This chain links TRBV2 with TRBJ1-2; TRBD1 agrees at 7 bases. The J segment lost 4 bases and the V segment lost 5 bases, leaving 7 bases of the junction unmatched. Per the germline V gene, CDR1 is SNHLY and CDR2 is FYNNEI. There are 14 residues in the CDR3.

The V and J genes are TRBV6-1 and TRBJ1-6; D not certain. This CDR3 spans 12 amino acids. Germline V lookup: CDR1 MNHNS, CDR2 SASEGT. Between the trimmed V and J ends, which lost 3 bases and 7 bases, there was a span of 4 bases. In DNA, the CDR3 is TGTGCCAGCAGTGAGCCCAATTCACCCCTCCACTTT. Protein product: CASSEPNSPLHF.

This chain uses TRBV2 with TRBJ2-7; D perhaps matches TRBD1 (7 bases). The CDR3 is 14 residues long. Germline V gene lookup returns CDR1 SNHLY and CDR2 FYNNEI. The V end lost 4 bases, the J end lost 7 bases, and 17 bases lay between the germline ends. The CDR3 here is CASSVGQGGREQYF. The DNA of the CDR3 is TGTGCCAGCAGTGTGGGGCAGGGGGGACGGGAGCAGTACTTC.

The chain uses TRBV10-3 and TRBJ2-3, with 11 bases that match TRBD1. The CDR3 has 15 amino acids. The V gene's germline CDR1 is ENHRY and CDR2 SYGVKD. V lost 9 bases, J lost 3 bases, and 8 bases stayed unmatched. Here the CDR3 reads CAIRQGQGETDTQYF. For the CDR3, the DNA is TGTGCCATACGCCAGGGACAGGGGGAGACAGATACGCAGTATTTT.

The CDR3 spells CASSSSGGMADTQYF. In DNA form, the CDR3 reads TGTGCCAGCAGCAGTAGCGGGGGGATGGCAGATACGCAGTATTTT. J is TRBJ2-3 and V is TRBV7-2; 10 bases fit TRBD2. From germline, CDR1 is SGHTA and CDR2 FQGNSA. With 5 bases clipped from V and 4 bases from J, the junction kept 6 bases outside the gene matches. The CDR3 totals 15 residues.

This clone was recorded only once. This chain links TRBV28 with TRBJ1-2; 8 bases are shared with TRBD1. V trimming: 5 bases; J trimming: 4 bases; junction bases outside the gene matches: 9. Germline V gene lookup returns CDR1 MDHEN and CDR2 SYDVKM. The CDR3 covers 15 residues. The DNA for the CDR3 is TGTGCCAGCAGTCCTAGAGGACAGGGAGTCTATGGCTACACCTTC. It specifies CASSPRGQGVYGYTF.

The CDR3 spells CASSFAGSSYEQYF. The CDR3 region has the DNA TGTGCCAGCAGTTTTGCGGGGAGCTCCTACGAGCAGTACTTC. The rearrangement uses TRBV6-6 and TRBJ2-7, with D possibly being TRBD2 (6 bases). This CDR3 region has 14 residues. Trimming stripped 4 bases from V and 0 bases from J, with 10 bases between. Germline assignment: CDR1 MNHNY and CDR2 SVGAGI (reference sequence).

This chain uses TRBV19 with TRBJ2-2; D might be TRBD1 (6 bases). With 3 bases removed from V and 4 bases from J, the gap between germline ends came to 12 bases. Per the germline V gene, CDR1 is LNHDA and CDR2 is SQIVND (reference sequence). The CDR3 runs 15 residues. The CDR3, as DNA: TGTGCCAGTAGTATCGCAGGGGTCGTCACCGGGGAGCTGTTTTTT. Translated, it gives CASSIAGVVTGELFF.